This T cell receptor (beta chain) was captured in a study of low-dose radiotherapy and immunotherapy resistance in tumors. With TRAV- and TRBV-specific primers, first-strand cDNA was made, covering the alpha and beta chains. TCR amplification involved 20 PCR cycles with a constant-region primer and V-primer adapter. One entry per CDR3 protein results from TCRdb running MiXCR on the reads. The sample shows about 9,800 distinct CDR3 sequences, 40% to 55% of them seen only once. CDR1 MNHNS and CDR2 SASEGT come from the germline V gene. Deletions cut 5 bases from V and 5 bases from J, with 16 bases between. The CDR3 has 15 residues.

This sequence originates from a human donor with advanced metastatic prostate, ovarian, gallbladder or colorectal cancer (not recorded which). This table probably holds off-target reads from a library built for another chain. The genes are TRBV6-1 and TRBJ2-1; no firm D call. The CDR3 region is CASSYGIESNNEQFF. The CDR3 DNA sequence: TGTGCCAGCAGTTATGGGATCGAGTCAAACAATGAGCAGTTCTTC.